The T cell receptor (beta chain) described here comes from a study of blood T cell repertoires in COVID-19. About the research overall: From the United States, Italy and Spain came samples of acute and convalescent COVID-19.

The method was immunoSEQ multiplex PCR; TCRdb's version includes in-frame clones alone and lacks a portion of them. The data contain about 90,000 clones, 80% of them seen just once; the ten biggest clones take up 10%. This clone was counted a single time. The V gene end was trimmed by 0 bases and the J gene end by 2 bases; junction bases not matched to a gene: 4. The CDR3 covers 15 residues. Per the germline V gene, CDR1 is SGHRS and CDR2 is YFSETQ. V gene TRBV5-1 combines with J gene TRBJ2-5; 7 bases fit TRBD2. The origin of this receptor is a woman between 70 and 85 years old with acute or convalescent COVID-19. The sample comprised peripheral blood. CDR3 sequence: CASSLVGGRQETQYF. The CDR3 DNA sequence: TGCGCCAGCAGCTTGGTCGGGGGGAGACAAGAGACCCAGTACTTC.